This T cell receptor (beta chain) was observed in a study of shared T cell receptors in the human thymus. Generated by immunoSEQ multiplex PCR, the TCRdb table keeps only in-frame clones and is missing some. This table has approximately 490,000 clones, around 78% appearing once. Another study also made use of these data, one on human thymus T cells.

The TCR sequence derives from a boy younger than two with a congenital heart defect. Material for sequencing was thymocytes.

CDR3 region: CASSSRTGYEQYF. CDR3 sequence (DNA): TGTGCCAGCAGCTCACGGACAGGCTACGAGCAGTACTTC. The chain uses TRBV7-9 and TRBJ2-7; 7 nucleotides match TRBD1. The J segment lost 3 bases and the V segment lost 4 bases, leaving 3 bases of the junction unmatched. The CDR3 spans 13 residues. Germline V gene data show CDR1 as SEHNR and CDR2 as FQNEAQ (reference sequence).